This T cell receptor beta chain was found in a study of neurological immune-mediated disorders (dated by TCRdb to the late 2010s). As for the study more broadly: Peripheral blood TCR-beta repertoires from HTLV-I-associated myelopathy (HAM/TSP) patients, multiple sclerosis patients and healthy controls were compared by UMI-based sequencing. The 90 to 110 TCR-beta libraries covered PBMC samples along with longitudinal samples, technical triplicates, and paired sorted CD4+ and CD8+ T-cell subsets. The cohort was made up of approximately 65 subjects, consisting of about 15 HAM/TSP patients, about 34 multiple sclerosis patients and around 20 healthy controls.

To synthesize cDNA, template-switch 5'RACE was performed with a primer carrying a 10-nucleotide random unique molecular identifier so that each TCR transcript was tagged. Each sequencing run produced over 190 million TCR-beta sequences covering 15-18 subjects. The RNeasy kit was used to extract total RNA. TCR-beta VDJ regions were amplified with primers for the TCR constant region and the 5'RACE anchor, using the KAPA Real-time Library Amplification kit. Sample indexes and Illumina adaptors were added in a first PCR, and a second PCR then increased library yield. After Ampure bead purification, the roughly 650 bp TCR product was size-selected on a 2% E-gel SizeSelection system. Before pooling, library quality was assessed on a Bioanalyzer, concentration was determined with Qubit, and library quantification was performed with the Kapa Library Quantification kit. An Illumina HiSeq 2500 was used to sequence the libraries paired-end at 2 x 150 bp. To increase sequence diversity, about 25-31% phiX was spiked into each library pool. As for how the authors treated the data: Quality-filtered reads were processed with the UMI-based MiGEC pipeline, and over 75% of raw TCR sequences were removed by the MiGEC pipeline during error correction. IMGT germline references were used for alignment of VDJ genes, and clonotypes were defined by a unique CDR3 amino acid sequence together with V-J genes. VDJtools evaluated clonal expansion, Shannon diversity and CDR3 relatedness (CalcPairwiseDistances, ClusterSamples); CLCbio workbench built phylogenetic trees. Using coefficient-of-variation modelling across technical triplicates, the study counted a clone as expanded if it had at least 8 unique UMIs. Clones were called with MiXCR by TCRdb after fastp trimmed the public reads at Q25, and only in-frame beta chains were retained. Each CDR3 protein gets just one entry, which takes the most common genes and DNA from the rows behind it. It is TCRdb's table, rather than the study itself, that gives the V and J calls and clone size. The sample table holds 33,000 or so distinct CDR3 sequences, of which roughly 7% were seen once. The top ten clones comprise around 4% of the sample.

The healthy controls were volunteers from a blood bank in Maryland, USA. For unsorted PBMC libraries, 2 million PBMCs were used after storage in RNAlater at -80 degrees C until RNA extraction. Peripheral blood underwent Ficoll-Hypaque density gradient centrifugation to isolate PBMCs, which were then cryopreserved in liquid nitrogen. Overall results and qualifications from the work: Expanded clones from different subjects shared no identical CDR3 amino acid sequences, which suggests that TCR-beta repertoires were private in all groups. The highest TCR clonal expansion was observed in HAM/TSP patients, whereas the lowest was observed in MS patients, even when compared with healthy controls.

Cut back by 0 bases and 1 base, the V and J ends lie 10 bases apart. CDR1 and CDR2, per the germline V gene, are SGHDN and FVKESK. The CDR3 sequence holds 15 residues, the cysteine and phenylalanine included. The sequence is cut down to CDR3 DNA, 45 bases in frame from base 1. This clonotype was observed at least ten times. Its antigen is currently not known. Within one base of it there is no much larger clone, and no base qualities were kept. This TCR derives from a woman in her thirties or forties in good health. The chain is assembled from TRBV14 and TRBJ2-7, with the identity of the D gene unclear. Sequenced material: PBMCs. The CDR3 sequence is CASSQDPGYSYEQYF. The DNA sequence is given as TGTGCCAGCAGCCAAGATCCGGGCTATTCCTACGAGCAGTACTTC.